One and the same sample provided the 11 T cell receptor beta chains below, sequenced in a study of blood T cell repertoires in COVID-19. The repertoire was sequenced with immunoSEQ multiplex PCR; TCRdb's copy has only in-frame clones and lacks some. The repertoire consists of just under 60,000 clones, with 80% to 90% occurring once and the leading ten covering over 4%. The sequenced sample was peripheral blood. These receptors all stem from a man aged 55-75 years with acute or convalescent COVID-19.

A few counts support this clone. The rearrangement links TRBV5-1 to TRBJ1-5; 10 bases match TRBD1. Germline values: CDR1 SGHRS, CDR2 YFSETQ. V lost 4 bases and J lost 7; bases outside the gene matches: 5. This CDR3 comprises 14 residues. The CDR3 loop is CASSPGTGVQPQHF. For the CDR3, the DNA is TGCGCCAGCAGCCCAGGGACAGGGGTGCAGCCCCAGCATTTT.

The CDR3 bases are TGTGCCAGCAGTTTTCAAGATACGCAGTATTTT. Protein product: CASSFQDTQYF. The chain carries TRBV28 and TRBJ2-3; D remains unclear. Germline CDR1 is MDHEN and CDR2 is SYDVKM. The CDR3 runs to 11 residues. Deletions cut 3 bases from V and 5 bases from J, with 3 bases between.

V gene TRBV5-4 combines with J gene TRBJ2-2; 10 nucleotides align to TRBD2. V lost 1 base, J lost 6 bases, and 9 bases stayed unmatched. Looked up from germline, CDR1 is SGHNT and CDR2 is YYREEE (reference sequence). The length of the CDR3 is 17 residues. The CDR3 region is CASSLSLAGVRAGELFF. CDR3 DNA: TGTGCCAGCAGCTTGAGTCTAGCGGGAGTTCGAGCCGGGGAGCTGTTTTTT.

V usage is TRBV9 and J usage is TRBJ1-1, with a tentative D call TRBD1 (5 bases). Germline V gene data show CDR1 as SGDLS and CDR2 as YYNGEE. The length of the CDR3 is 15 residues. Trimming took off 4 bases at V and 2 bases at J, with 15 bases between the two ends. Here the CDR3 DNA reads TGTGCCAGCAGCCCCTGGGGGGGGATCAACACTGAAGCTTTCTTT. Translated, it gives CASSPWGGINTEAFF.

This chain joins TRBV6-8 and TRBJ2-3, with a tentative D call TRBD2 (5 bases). CDR1 is MNHGY, CDR2 SAAAGT, per germline. The V end was cut by 2 bases, the J end by 0 bases, with 12 bases between. The CDR3 length is 16 residues. This chain's CDR3 is CASSYGGCPSTDTQYF. The CDR3 region has the DNA TGTGCCAGCAGTTACGGAGGCTGCCCTAGCACAGATACGCAGTATTTT.

This chain connects TRBV7-8 to TRBJ2-3; 10 nucleotides line up with TRBD2. J gave up 4 bases and V 1 base, and 8 bases lay outside the gene matches. The CDR3 extends over 17 amino acids. Germline values: CDR1 SGHVS, CDR2 FQNEAQ. The CDR3 bases are TGTGCCAGCAGCTTAGGGGCAGCGGGAGGGCCCTCAGATACGCAGTATTTT. It translates to CASSLGAAGGPSDTQYF.

The chain has TRBV14 and TRBJ2-1; 12 nucleotides match TRBD2. Germline CDR1 is SGHDN and CDR2 is FVKESK. Trimming removed 3 bases from V and 5 bases from J; junction bases left unmatched: 5. The CDR3 is 16 residues long. The CDR3 DNA is TGTGCCAGCAGCCAGGGCGGACTAGCGGGGAACAATGAGCAGTTCTTC. It yields the protein CASSQGGLAGNNEQFF.

The chain couples TRBV6-2 or TRBV6-3 to TRBJ2-3; 8 positions agree with TRBD2. This CDR3 comprises 15 residues. The germline V gene has CDR1 MNHEY and CDR2 SVGEGT. V was clipped by 5 bases and J by 2 bases; unmatched bases: 6. CDR3: CASSHLAGPTDTQYF. CDR3 bases: TGTGCCAGCAGTCACTTAGCGGGACCCACAGATACGCAGTATTTT.

This clone was recorded only once. The chain combines TRBV6-5 with TRBJ1-6; no definite D call. This CDR3 region has 15 residues. CDR1 is MNHEY and CDR2 is SVGAGI in the germline V gene. Trimming took 7 bases from V and 5 from J, leaving 15 bases between them. In nucleotides, the CDR3 is TGTGCCAGCACCCCAGGCTCTCTGAATAATTCACCCCTCCACTTT. Translating gives CASTPGSLNNSPLHF.

This rearrangement joins TRBV28 to TRBJ1-2; 8 nucleotides agree with TRBD1. The CDR3 runs to 17 residues. Germline trimming cut 6 bases from V and 4 bases from J; bases unmatched to any gene: 16. Germline-derived CDR1 and CDR2 are MDHEN and SYDVKM. CDR3 nucleotide sequence: TGTGCCAGCAGCGAAAGACAGGGGCGGGCCCTTAGCTATGGCTACACCTTC. Encoded protein: CASSERQGRALSYGYTF.

The V call is TRBV29-1, the J call TRBJ2-3; a possible D gene is TRBD2 (5 bases). Germline V gene sequence: CDR1 SQVTM, CDR2 ANQGSEA. V was trimmed by 3 bases and J by 4 bases, leaving 23 bases between them. The CDR3 length is 17 residues. The CDR3: CSVEARGRTLQPDTQYF. The CDR3 DNA follows: TGCAGCGTTGAGGCCCGCGGGCGAACCCTGCAGCCAGATACGCAGTATTTT.